This is a list of T cell receptor beta chains from one sample in a study of T cells in Graves' hyperthyroidism and ophthalmopathy. One entry per CDR3 protein results from TCRdb running MiXCR on the multiplex PCR reads. The data show around 620,000 distinct CDR3 sequences, about 17% seen once. Sample: blood. The source of these receptors is a woman aged 25 to 39 with Graves' hyperthyroidism. The CDR3 runs from the conserved cysteine through the conserved F or W. The D gene is left open where the match is weak. The size entry is marked missing in some rows and otherwise reads once, few, many or a size class.

TRBV4-1	TRBJ2-3	TRBD2	few	CASSQLPMVAGSTDTQYF	TGCGCCAGCAGCCAGTTGCCCATGGTAGCGGGCAGCACAGATACGCAGTATTTT
TRBV18	TRBJ2-7	TRBD1	-	CASSPTDRVLREQYF	TGTGCCAGCTCACCCACAGACAGGGTATTGCGTGAGCAGTACTTC
TRBV5-1	TRBJ2-3	-	few	CASSVLEIGGTDTQYF	TGCGCCAGCAGCGTCTTAGAGATCGGGGGCACAGATACGCAGTATTTT
TRBV12-3/TRBV12-4	TRBJ2-5	TRBD1	-	CASSFTLPGGQETQYF	TGTGCCAGCAGTTTCACCTTGCCAGGGGGCCAAGAGACCCAGTACTTC
TRBV9	TRBJ2-6	-	-	CTSSVARAGANVLTF	TGTACCAGCAGCGTAGCGCGGGCTGGGGCCAACGTCCTGACTTTC
TRBV3-1	TRBJ1-3	-	few	CASSQDAPVYSGNTIYF	TGTGCCAGCAGCCAAGATGCTCCAGTTTACTCTGGAAACACCATATATTTT
TRBV28	TRBJ1-5	-	many	CASTLVMYSPQHF	TGTGCCAGCACTCTTGTGATGTACAGTCCCCAGCATTTT
TRBV29-1	TRBJ1-4	-	few	CSVGGGVTNEKLFF	TGCAGCGTTGGTGGTGGGGTGACTAATGAAAAACTGTTTTTT
TRBV7-9	TRBJ1-2	-	-	CASSLAIQEFPYGYTF	TGTGCCAGCAGCTTAGCGATCCAGGAGTTCCCCTATGGCTACACCTTC
TRBV19	TRBJ2-3	TRBD2	-	CASSWTSGRAEDTQYF	TGTGCCAGTAGTTGGACTAGCGGGAGGGCCGAGGATACGCAGTATTTT
TRBV11-2	TRBJ2-3	TRBD2	many	CASSFASSGSLTDTQYF	TGTGCCAGCAGCTTCGCGAGCAGCGGGAGTCTCACCGATACGCAGTATTTT
TRBV5-1	TRBJ2-7	TRBD1	many	CASSLIDRELDEQYF	TGCGCCAGCAGCTTGATCGACAGGGAGTTGGACGAGCAGTACTTC
TRBV27	TRBJ2-3	TRBD2	-	CASRNLAGGYTDTQYF	TGTGCCAGCAGAAACCTGGCGGGAGGATACACAGATACGCAGTATTTT
TRBV7-6	TRBJ1-1	-	-	CASSPQGQGAFF	TGTGCCAGCAGCCCCCAGGGGCAGGGAGCTTTCTTT
TRBV12-3/TRBV12-4	TRBJ1-1	TRBD1	many	CASSRQGGDTEAFF	TGTGCCAGCAGTAGGCAGGGGGGCGACACTGAAGCTTTCTTT
TRBV7-9	TRBJ2-7	-	many	CASSSGVFGYEQYF	TGTGCCAGCAGCTCAGGGGTTTTCGGCTACGAGCAGTACTTC
TRBV11-2	TRBJ2-5	-	many	CASSLAIRAGGELQETQYF	TGTGCCAGCAGCTTAGCGATTAGGGCAGGAGGAGAATTACAAGAGACCCAGTACTTC
TRBV12-3/TRBV12-4	TRBJ2-1	TRBD1	many	CASSSLAGEQGANNEQFF	TGTGCCAGCAGTTCCCTCGCTGGTGAACAGGGGGCGAACAATGAGCAGTTCTTC
TRBV5-1	TRBJ1-3	-	few	CASSRTASGNTIYF	TGCGCCAGTAGTCGGACGGCCTCTGGAAACACCATATATTTT
TRBV11-3	TRBJ2-5	TRBD2	many	CASSLALAGLETQYF	TGTGCCAGCAGCTTAGCTCTAGCGGGATTGGAGACCCAGTACTTC
TRBV5-4	TRBJ2-1	TRBD2	-	CASSSSGGYPYNEQFF	TGTGCCAGCAGCAGTAGCGGGGGCTACCCTTACAATGAGCAGTTCTTC
TRBV24-1	TRBJ2-4	TRBD2	many	CATSDLILAGDPSIAKNIQYF	TGTGCCACCAGTGACCTGATACTAGCGGGAGACCCATCAATAGCCAAAAACATTCAGTACTTC
TRBV4-1	TRBJ2-1	-	few	CASSQDVSYNEQFF	TGCGCCAGCAGCCAAGATGTCTCCTACAATGAGCAGTTCTTC
TRBV2	TRBJ2-2	TRBD2	many	CASRGVANTGELFF	TGTGCCAGCCGGGGGGTCGCGAACACCGGGGAGCTGTTTTTT
TRBV3-1	TRBJ2-7	-	-	CASSLGHTKPYEQYF	TGTGCCAGCAGCCTGGGACACACCAAGCCCTACGAGCAGTACTTC
TRBV9	TRBJ2-4	TRBD1	-	CASSVGQGSIQYF	TGTGCCAGCAGCGTAGGACAGGGAAGCATTCAGTACTTC
TRBV6-1	TRBJ2-3	-	few	CARTPGASRSDTQYF	TGTGCCAGGACCCCCGGGGCCTCACGGTCGGATACGCAGTATTTT
TRBV6-1	TRBJ1-5	-	few	CASRRGSNQPQHF	TGTGCCAGCAGAAGGGGAAGTAATCAGCCCCAGCATTTT
TRBV15	TRBJ2-3	-	-	CATRGGSTDTQYF	TGTGCCACGAGAGGGGGTAGCACAGATACGCAGTATTTT
TRBV6-1	TRBJ1-1	-	-	CASSRRGTLLTEAFF	TGTGCCAGCAGTAGACGTGGGACATTGCTCACTGAAGCTTTCTTT
TRBV30	TRBJ2-3	TRBD2	-	CAWSVLRTSGFSDTQYF	TGTGCCTGGAGTGTCCTTCGTACTAGCGGGTTTTCAGATACGCAGTATTTT
TRBV28	TRBJ2-3	-	many	CASSLLVGPDTQYF	TGTGCCAGCAGTCTGCTTGTGGGGCCAGATACGCAGTATTTT
TRBV9	TRBJ1-6	TRBD1	-	CASSEEQGGNSPLHF	TGTGCCAGCAGCGAGGAACAGGGGGGGAATTCACCCCTCCACTTT
TRBV5-6	TRBJ2-5	TRBD1	-	CASSYGQGSAKTQYF	TGTGCCAGCAGCTATGGACAGGGCTCTGCGAAGACCCAGTACTTC
TRBV5-6	TRBJ2-1	TRBD2	few	CASSLILLAGGRQFF	TGTGCCAGCAGCTTGATCCTATTGGCGGGAGGTAGGCAGTTCTTC
TRBV7-2	TRBJ2-5	-	many	CASSPLGRRETQYF	TGTGCCAGCAGCCCCCTAGGAAGGAGGGAGACCCAGTACTTC
TRBV4-2	TRBJ2-1	-	-	CASSQGTNYNEQFF	TGTGCCAGCAGCCAAGGGACAAACTACAATGAGCAGTTCTTC
TRBV2	TRBJ2-7	-	many	CASSDEGAYEQYF	TGTGCCAGCAGTGACGAGGGGGCCTACGAGCAGTACTTC
TRBV4-1	TRBJ2-2	-	few	CASSQDSLITGELFF	TGCGCCAGCAGCCAAGATTCCCTCATCACCGGGGAGCTGTTTTTT
TRBV18	TRBJ1-6	TRBD1	many	CASSGTRTGGNSPLHF	TGTGCCAGCTCAGGCACAAGGACAGGGGGTAATTCACCCCTCCACTTT
TRBV19	TRBJ2-7	TRBD2	-	CASSTQAGALYEQYF	TGTGCCAGTAGTACCCAAGCGGGAGCTCTCTACGAGCAGTACTTC
TRBV20-1	TRBJ1-6	TRBD1	-	CSASGTVNSPLHF	TGCAGTGCTAGTGGGACAGTAAATTCACCCCTCCACTTT
TRBV27	TRBJ2-1	TRBD2	many	CASSNIAGYNEQFF	TGTGCCAGCAGTAACATAGCGGGGTACAATGAGCAGTTCTTC
TRBV11-2	TRBJ2-7	-	many	CASSLVYTYEQYF	TGTGCCAGCAGCTTAGTCTACACCTACGAGCAGTACTTC
TRBV6-2/TRBV6-3	TRBJ2-7	-	many	CASSSLISSSYEQYF	TGTGCCAGCAGTTCCTTGATCTCAAGCTCCTACGAGCAGTACTTC
TRBV7-2	TRBJ2-1	TRBD2	many	CASSKLAGAYNEQFF	TGTGCCAGCAGCAAACTAGCGGGGGCCTACAATGAGCAGTTCTTC
TRBV6-2/TRBV6-3	TRBJ2-7	TRBD2	-	CASSPTGGAKLSYEQYF	TGTGCCAGCAGCCCCACGGGGGGGGCAAAACTCTCCTACGAGCAGTACTTC
TRBV30	TRBJ1-2	-	many	CAWSVSAGYTF	TGTGCCTGGAGTGTTTCGGCTGGCTACACCTTC
TRBV7-9	TRBJ2-7	-	few	CASSLVPSRGSGYEQYF	TGTGCCAGCAGCTTAGTCCCTAGCAGAGGGAGTGGTTACGAGCAGTACTTC
TRBV18	TRBJ2-1	TRBD2	-	CASSPPTREGRDEQFF	TGTGCCAGCTCACCACCGACGCGGGAGGGCCGGGATGAGCAGTTCTTC
TRBV12-3/TRBV12-4	TRBJ1-5	-	-	CASRPFGTDNQPQHF	TGTGCCAGCAGACCATTTGGGACGGACAATCAGCCCCAGCATTTT
TRBV10-3	TRBJ2-7	-	many	CAISESTGPYEQYF	TGTGCCATCAGTGAGTCGACAGGACCATACGAGCAGTACTTC
TRBV6-1	TRBJ1-6	-	few	CASSKRTDSYNSPLHF	TGTGCCAGCAGCAAACGGACGGACTCCTATAATTCACCCCTCCACTTT
TRBV19	TRBJ2-1	TRBD2	-	CACHPGTSGTYNEQFF	TGTGCCTGCCACCCTGGGACTAGCGGGACCTACAATGAGCAGTTCTTC
TRBV10-3	TRBJ1-1	-	many	CAISQWVGDTNTEAFF	TGTGCCATCAGCCAATGGGTGGGAGATACGAACACTGAAGCTTTCTTT
TRBV12-3/TRBV12-4	TRBJ1-4	-	-	CASSFMTNEKLFF	TGTGCCAGCAGTTTCATGACTAATGAAAAACTGTTTTTT
TRBV6-2/TRBV6-3	TRBJ2-1	TRBD2	-	CASSGRTSGRGNEQFF	TGTGCCAGCAGTGGACGGACTAGCGGGAGGGGGAATGAGCAGTTCTTC
TRBV12-3/TRBV12-4	TRBJ2-7	-	many	CASSLTGRRGGEQYF	TGTGCCAGCAGTCTAACCGGGAGAAGAGGGGGCGAGCAGTACTTC
TRBV3-1	TRBJ2-7	-	-	CASSQELTGFYEQYF	TGTGCCAGCAGCCAAGAATTAACAGGTTTCTACGAGCAGTACTTC
TRBV7-2	TRBJ2-1	TRBD1	-	CASSSTGPGYNEQFF	TGTGCCAGCAGCTCGACAGGGCCGGGGTACAATGAGCAGTTCTTC